This T cell receptor (beta chain) was documented in a study of shared clonotypes between healthy human individuals. Study results and limitations: Tissues were not sampled, only blood, and their repertoires likely differ. Rarefaction curves obtained for sorted subsets showed sequencing incomplete despite large depth. A small donor pool kept down the genetic and exposure-history diversity that was represented.

Germline V gene data show CDR1 as MNHEY and CDR2 as SVGAGI. Trimming took 2 bases from V and 6 from J; bases not matched to a gene: 2. This CDR3 is built from 13 residues. Details on this clone: Its target is not known. The sample carries other DNA sequences with the same CDR3.

Positively selected for CCR7, the CD45RO-negative cells used as naive CD8 cells excluded terminally differentiated effector memory CD45RA+ cells. The protocol was immunoSEQ multiplex PCR, while the TCRdb copy is restricted to in-frame clones and leaves out a portion. The sample holds roughly 2.1 million clones, roughly 91% seen once. This TCR was recovered from a man younger than 30 in good health. Some clones in this sample may be carry-over from other donors' samples. The material sequenced was naive CD8+ T cells from PBMCs. This chain links TRBV6-5 with TRBJ2-3; the match to TRBD2 covers 7 bases. For the CDR3, the DNA is TGTGCCAGCAGTTACGGGAGGGCGGATACGCAGTATTTT. Encoded protein: CASSYGRADTQYF.